This T cell receptor (beta chain) was sequenced during a study of T cells in Graves' hyperthyroidism and ophthalmopathy. Study-wide points: A model built on 13 V-J features separated ophthalmopathy from stable hyperthyroidism.

It was RNA transcripts that yielded the amplified TCR beta CDR3 regions. A first-round RT-PCR of the TCR CDR3 used the HTBI primer set. TCRdb redid the calling of the multiplex PCR reads with MiXCR, one entry per CDR3 protein. This table holds about 200,000 distinct CDR3 sequences, roughly 17% found once. This clonotype has ten or more counts. Its antigen is unidentified. J gave up 3 bases and V 5 bases, and 16 bases lay outside the gene matches. Germline V CDR1 and CDR2: DFQATT, SNEGSKA (reference sequence). The CDR3 has 17 amino acids. The sequenced sample was blood. The TCR comes from a woman aged 45-59 years with Graves' hyperthyroidism. The rearrangement joins TRBV20-1 to TRBJ2-7, with 10 bases lining up with TRBD2. The DNA for the CDR3 is TGCAGTGCTGCTAGGTTCCGGGCGAGCGGGAGGGGCTACGAGCAGTACTTC. Protein: CSAARFRASGRGYEQYF.